These T cell receptor beta chains were read from a single sample in a study of T-cell reconstitution after alpha-beta-depleted transplantation in children. Via MiXCR, TCRdb re-called the PCR reads, giving one row per CDR3 protein. The sample gives about 610,000 distinct CDR3 sequences, 8% to 11% of which show up once; around 4% is in the top ten. The source was PBMCs from the stem cell graft donor, collected from the stem cell graft. These receptors originate from a human donor who donated a stem cell graft to a child with acute myeloid leukemia. CDR3s include the opening cysteine and the closing phenylalanine or tryptophan. The order of the fields is clone size, V gene, J gene, D gene, CDR3 protein, CDR3 DNA. A D gene is named only where the DNA matches it firmly. Not every row has a clone size; where given, it reads once, few, many or a size class.

few,TRBV2,TRBJ1-2,TRBD1,CASSERDSPYGGYTF,TGTGCCAGCAGTGAGAGGGACAGCCCTTACGGTGGCTACACCTTC
few,TRBV11-2,TRBJ2-3,TRBD2,CASSLGTRNTDTQYF,TGTGCCAGCAGCTTAGGGACTAGAAACACAGATACGCAGTATTTT
few,TRBV20-1,TRBJ2-3,-,CSANPLLGESTDTQYF,TGCAGTGCTAACCCCCTACTAGGAGAAAGCACAGATACGCAGTATTTT
many,TRBV12-3/TRBV12-4,TRBJ2-7,-,CASSLVGEGAYEQYF,TGTGCCAGCAGTTTAGTCGGGGAAGGGGCCTACGAGCAGTACTTC
few,TRBV7-2,TRBJ2-5,TRBD1,CASSLDRGSRETQYF,TGTGCCAGCAGTTTGGACAGGGGATCACGAGAGACCCAGTACTTC
few,TRBV27,TRBJ2-7,TRBD2,CASSLRGVAGGPGAYEQYF,TGTGCCAGCAGTTTACGCGGGGTAGCGGGAGGGCCTGGGGCCTACGAGCAGTACTTC
-,TRBV29-1,TRBJ2-3,TRBD1,CSVENPDRGEDTQYF,TGCAGCGTTGAAAACCCGGACAGGGGGGAGGATACGCAGTATTTT
few,TRBV6-2/TRBV6-3,TRBJ2-1,TRBD2,CASSYLGLEGRNEQFF,TGTGCCAGCAGTTATCTCGGACTAGAGGGTCGGAATGAGCAGTTCTTC
many,TRBV20-1,TRBJ1-6,TRBD1,CSALGQGDSPLHF,TGCAGTGCTCTGGGACAGGGGGACTCACCCCTCCACTTT
-,TRBV28,TRBJ1-5,TRBD1,CASWTGLGSNQPQHF,TGTGCCAGCTGGACAGGACTGGGAAGCAATCAGCCCCAGCATTTT
few,TRBV7-9,TRBJ2-2,-,CARAGGRTGELFF,TGTGCCCGAGCGGGCGGTCGGACCGGGGAGCTGTTTTTT
few,TRBV4-2,TRBJ1-5,TRBD1,CASSQDGTAGQPQHF,TGTGCCAGCAGCCAAGATGGGACAGCGGGTCAGCCCCAGCATTTT
few,TRBV12-3/TRBV12-4,TRBJ2-7,TRBD2,CASSSGLAGVTIIPKREQYF,TGTGCCAGCAGTTCTGGACTAGCGGGAGTCACAATTATACCAAAGAGGGAGCAGTACTTC
-,TRBV27,TRBJ2-7,-,CASSRPASRGYEQYF,TGTGCCAGCAGTCGCCCCGCAAGTCGGGGCTACGAGCAGTACTTC
many,TRBV5-1,TRBJ2-5,-,CASSSDLRETQYF,TGCGCCAGCAGCTCTGACCTAAGGGAGACCCAGTACTTC
many,TRBV24-1,TRBJ1-5,-,CATSSGAQPQHF,TGTGCCACCAGTTCAGGGGCTCAGCCCCAGCATTTT
few,TRBV30,TRBJ2-5,-,CAWSVPTGFQETQYF,TGTGCCTGGAGTGTACCGACAGGTTTCCAAGAGACCCAGTACTTC
-,TRBV29-1,TRBJ2-7,TRBD2,CSVGLLAGGHEQYF,TGCAGCGTTGGGTTGCTAGCGGGAGGCCACGAGCAGTACTTC
many,TRBV18,TRBJ2-4,-,CASSPGEGRFLAKNIQYF,TGTGCCAGCTCACCTGGCGAAGGTCGTTTTTTAGCCAAAAACATTCAGTACTTC
many,TRBV30,TRBJ2-5,-,CAWRGRAQETQYF,TGTGCCTGGAGGGGTAGGGCCCAAGAGACCCAGTACTTC
few,TRBV28,TRBJ2-3,TRBD2,CASILAGGPPDTQYF,TGTGCCAGCATTCTAGCGGGAGGACCCCCCGATACGCAGTATTTT
-,TRBV3-1,TRBJ1-1,-,CASSQEGVREAFF,TGTGCCAGCAGCCAAGAGGGGGTCCGTGAAGCTTTCTTT
-,TRBV12-3/TRBV12-4,TRBJ1-5,-,CASSLLGTPRNQPQHF,TGTGCCAGCAGTTTATTAGGGACACCCAGGAATCAGCCCCAGCATTTT
-,TRBV29-1,TRBJ2-7,TRBD2,CSVGVGGRAVYEQYF,TGCAGCGTGGGGGTCGGCGGGAGGGCCGTCTACGAGCAGTACTTC
-,TRBV30,TRBJ1-5,-,CAWSGGPQVGNQPQHF,TGTGCCTGGAGTGGGGGTCCGCAGGTCGGCAATCAGCCCCAGCATTTT
-,TRBV28,TRBJ2-3,TRBD1,CASSPKDRVKTDTQYF,TGTGCCAGCAGCCCGAAGGACAGGGTTAAGACAGATACGCAGTATTTT
-,TRBV14,TRBJ2-1,TRBD2,CASSRGAGVPYNEQFF,TGTGCCAGCAGCCGCGGAGCGGGAGTCCCCTACAATGAGCAGTTCTTC
-,TRBV29-1,TRBJ1-2,-,CSVEVRGAGGYTF,TGCAGCGTTGAAGTGAGAGGGGCGGGTGGCTACACCTTC
-,TRBV18,TRBJ1-4,-,CASSPLNEKLFF,TGTGCCAGCTCACCCCTGAATGAAAAACTGTTTTTT
few,TRBV20-1,TRBJ2-3,TRBD2,CSAKTSGNAIDTQYF,TGCAGTGCTAAGACTAGCGGGAATGCGATAGATACGCAGTATTTT
-,TRBV5-1,TRBJ2-7,TRBD1,CASSLTGDQYF,TGCGCCAGCAGCTTGACAGGGGATCAGTACTTC
-,TRBV29-1,TRBJ2-2,TRBD1,CSVTTGDTGELFF,TGCAGCGTCACGACAGGGGACACCGGGGAGCTGTTTTTT
many,TRBV3-1,TRBJ1-5,TRBD1,CASSRRMPRGLRQPQHF,TGTGCCAGCAGCCGCAGAATGCCCAGGGGGCTACGGCAGCCCCAGCATTTT
few,TRBV5-1,TRBJ1-1,TRBD1,CASSFGSGGTNTEAFF,TGCGCCAGCAGCTTTGGATCAGGGGGCACAAACACTGAAGCTTTCTTT